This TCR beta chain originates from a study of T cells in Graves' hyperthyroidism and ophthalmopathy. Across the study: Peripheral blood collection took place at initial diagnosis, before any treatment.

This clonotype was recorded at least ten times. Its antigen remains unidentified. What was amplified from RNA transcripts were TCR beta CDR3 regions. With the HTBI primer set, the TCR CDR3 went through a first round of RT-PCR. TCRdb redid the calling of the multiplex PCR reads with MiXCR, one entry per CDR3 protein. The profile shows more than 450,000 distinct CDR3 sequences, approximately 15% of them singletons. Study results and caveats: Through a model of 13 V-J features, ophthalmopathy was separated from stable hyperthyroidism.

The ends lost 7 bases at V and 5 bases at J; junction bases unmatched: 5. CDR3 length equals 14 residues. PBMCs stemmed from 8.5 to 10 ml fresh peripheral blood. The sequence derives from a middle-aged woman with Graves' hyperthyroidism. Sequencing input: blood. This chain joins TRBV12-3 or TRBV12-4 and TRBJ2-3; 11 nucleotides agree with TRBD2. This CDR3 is CASTLLAGVDTQYF. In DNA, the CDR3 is TGTGCCAGCACTCTACTAGCGGGAGTAGATACGCAGTATTTT.